The 23 T cell receptor beta chains below all came from one sample that was sequenced in a study of blood T cell repertoires in COVID-19. Assay used: immunoSEQ multiplex PCR; TCRdb lists only in-frame clones, some missing. The data contain roughly 80,000 clones, more than 75% of them singletons. Sequencing used peripheral blood. The source is a woman in her sixties with acute or convalescent COVID-19.

J is TRBJ2-7 and V is TRBV19; possibly TRBD1 for D (5 bases). CDR3 length: 13 amino acids. Germline V gene data show CDR1 as LNHDA and CDR2 as SQIVND (reference sequence). V was cut by 0 bases and J by 3 bases, with 6 bases left in between. Written as DNA, the CDR3 is TGTGCCAGTAGTATAGACAGGGACTACGAGCAGTACTTC. Protein: CASSIDRDYEQYF.

V usage is TRBV6-5 and J usage is TRBJ1-4; 7 nucleotides align to TRBD1. Germline values: CDR1 MNHEY, CDR2 SVGAGI. Germline trimming cut 10 bases from V and 3 bases from J; bases unmatched to any gene: 8. The CDR3 sequence is 14 residues long. CDR3 region: CATTTGASNEKLFF. The CDR3 coding sequence is TGTGCCACCACAACAGGGGCATCTAATGAAAAACTGTTTTTT.

This chain links TRBV10-3 with TRBJ2-1, with D hard to call. Trimming cost V 0 bases and J 2 bases, with 11 bases left between them. This CDR3 has 16 residues. Germline CDR1 ENHRY, CDR2 SYGVKD. CDR3 amino acids: CAISESKEPAYNEQFF. CDR3 nucleotide sequence: TGTGCCATCAGTGAGTCGAAGGAGCCCGCCTACAATGAGCAGTTCTTC.

V is TRBV12-3 or TRBV12-4 and J is TRBJ1-2; D perhaps matches TRBD1 (5 bases). Trimming took 7 bases from V and 8 from J, leaving 17 bases between them. This CDR3 has 13 amino acids. CDR3 coding DNA: TGTGCCAGCACCAACGGGGGATCTTGGGGCTACACCTTC. Translated: CASTNGGSWGYTF.

The V and J genes are TRBV4-1 and TRBJ1-4, with D tentatively TRBD1 (5 bases). The V end lost 1 base, the J end lost 7 bases, and 10 bases lay between the germline ends. Germline assignment: CDR1 MGHRA and CDR2 YSYEKL. This CDR3 contains 14 residues. CDR3 sequence: CASSQAGRGEKLFF. In DNA, the CDR3 is TGCGCCAGCAGCCAAGCAGGGCGGGGTGAAAAACTGTTTTTT.

The CDR3 is CASSLATGYYGYTF. The CDR3 DNA sequence: TGTGCCAGCAGCTTAGCGACAGGATACTATGGCTACACCTTC. The chain joins TRBV7-2 to TRBJ1-2; a weak D match, TRBD1 (6 bases). V was clipped by 0 bases and J by 3 bases, with 8 bases between them. The CDR3 contains 14 residues. CDR1 and CDR2 from the germline V gene are SGHTA and FQGNSA.

This chain links TRBV3-1 (or the pseudogene TRBV3-2) with TRBJ1-1; 9 bases align to TRBD1. Germline V gene lookup returns CDR1 LGHDT and CDR2 YNNKEL (reference sequence). V gave up 4 bases and J gave up 5 bases; unmatched junction bases: 5. This CDR3 region has 14 residues. In DNA form, the CDR3 reads TGTGCCAGCAGCCTGCGACAGGGGGGGACTGAAGCTTTCTTT. Its translation is CASSLRQGGTEAFF.

The chain employs TRBV2 and TRBJ2-7, with D possibly TRBD2 on 6 matching bases. The CDR3 has 14 residues. Per the germline V gene, CDR1 is SNHLY and CDR2 is FYNNEI. Trimming removed 3 bases at V and 7 bases at J, with 16 bases between. This CDR3 is CASSERGTAWEQYF. The CDR3 nucleotides read TGTGCCAGCAGTGAGCGGGGAACGGCTTGGGAGCAGTACTTC.

The rearrangement links TRBV7-2 to TRBJ1-1; TRBD1 matches 10 bases. Germline V lookup: CDR1 SGHTA, CDR2 FQGNSA. The J segment lost 4 bases and the V segment lost 2 bases, leaving 10 bases of the junction unmatched. This CDR3 is 17 amino acids long. This CDR3 reads CASSLISWDRGGTEAFF. Written as DNA, the CDR3 is TGTGCCAGCAGCTTAATTTCATGGGACAGGGGAGGCACTGAAGCTTTCTTT.

The chain joins TRBV11-1 to TRBJ2-7; tentatively, D is TRBD1 (5 bases). This CDR3 has 14 amino acids. Trimming removed 6 bases from V and 6 bases from J, with 18 bases in between. Per the germline V gene, CDR1 is SGHAT and CDR2 is FQDESV (reference sequence). CDR3 nucleotides: TGTGCCAGCAGTACCCAGGGCGTCGTAGGCGAGCAGTACTTC. Protein sequence: CASSTQGVVGEQYF.

The chain employs TRBV29-1 and TRBJ1-4; 7 bases match TRBD1. Trimming took 6 bases from V and 8 from J; bases not matched to a gene: 9. CDR3 length equals 13 residues. Germline V lookup: CDR1 SQVTM, CDR2 ANQGSEA. CDR3 amino acids: CSVDRERGEKLFF. CDR3 coding DNA: TGCAGCGTAGACAGGGAGAGAGGCGAAAAACTGTTTTTT.

The V gene is TRBV28, the J gene TRBJ2-7; 10 positions agree with TRBD2. CDR1 and CDR2 (germline): MDHEN, SYDVKM. CDR3 size: 15 residues. J lost 3 bases, V lost 7 bases, and 9 bases had no gene match. As DNA, the CDR3 is TGTGCCAGCACCCTGGGGGCTAGCGGGAGCTACGAGCAGTACTTC. Its translation: CASTLGASGSYEQYF.

This chain uses TRBV7-6 with TRBJ2-1; perhaps TRBD1 as D (6 bases). V was trimmed by 7 bases and J by 7 bases, leaving 20 bases between them. The CDR3 totals 15 residues. Germline CDR1 and CDR2: SGHVS and FNYEAQ. The CDR3 DNA sequence: TGTGCCAGCAACCCGACGTCAGGGGCCGGGAATGAGCAGTTCTTC. It specifies CASNPTSGAGNEQFF.

V gene TRBV12-3 or TRBV12-4 combines with J gene TRBJ2-1; 7 positions agree with TRBD2. After removal of 4 bases from V and 10 bases from J, the junction contained 1 base not matched to a gene. The CDR3 spans 11 residues. CDR3 sequence reads: CASSWGGEQFF. CDR3 DNA sequence: TGTGCCAGCAGTTGGGGGGGAGAGCAGTTCTTC.

The chain couples TRBV4-2 to TRBJ2-3; the D gene is possibly TRBD2 (6 bases). The CDR3 is 15 amino acids. Germline values: CDR1 LGHNA, CDR2 YNFKEQ. Trimming took off 1 base at V and 4 bases at J, with 12 bases between the two ends. CDR3 DNA: TGTGCCAGCAGCCAAGCGGAGGGGATCGCAGATACGCAGTATTTT. Amino acid sequence: CASSQAEGIADTQYF.

The V call is TRBV9, the J call TRBJ2-1, with TRBD1 as a possible D gene (5 bases). Deletions cut 1 base from V and 2 bases from J, with 22 bases between. The CDR3 covers 19 residues. Germline-derived CDR1 and CDR2 are SGDLS and YYNGEE. The CDR3 protein is CASSVSLQGGSETYNEQFF. Written as DNA, the CDR3 is TGTGCCAGCAGCGTATCTCTCCAGGGTGGATCAGAAACCTACAATGAGCAGTTCTTC.

The chain carries TRBV6-6 and TRBJ2-7, with TRBD1 identical over 10 bases. This CDR3 has 14 amino acids. Trimming at V came to 3 bases and at J to 3 bases, leaving 2 bases not matched to a gene. CDR1 MNHNY and CDR2 SVGAGI come from the germline V gene (reference sequence). CDR3 DNA: TGTGCCAGCAGTTATGGGACAGGGGACTACGAGCAGTACTTC. Its protein product is CASSYGTGDYEQYF.

This chain joins TRBV6-5 and TRBJ2-5, with TRBD1 identical over 9 bases. There are 15 residues in the CDR3. V dropped 0 bases and J dropped 5; count of bases not matched to a gene: 4. Germline loops: CDR1 MNHEY, CDR2 SVGAGI. The DNA of the CDR3 is TGTGCCAGCAGTTACTCGAACAGGGGGCGGGAGACCCAGTACTTC. This translates into CASSYSNRGRETQYF.

This clone was detected once. The gene calls are TRBV7-3 and TRBJ1-1, with D possibly being TRBD1 (5 bases). The CDR3 has 13 residues. Germline-derived CDR1 and CDR2 are SGHTA and FQGTGA. The V and J ends lost 5 bases and 4 bases respectively, with 11 bases between them. The chain's CDR3 is CASSKQGSTEAFF. The CDR3 DNA is TGTGCCAGCAGCAAGCAGGGTTCCACTGAAGCTTTCTTT. The full variable domain, its missing parts supplied by reference TRBV7-3 and TRBJ1-1, is GAGVSQTPSNKVTEKGKYVELRCDPISGHTALYWYRQSLGQGPEFLIYFQGTGAADDSGLPNDRFFAVRPEGSVSTLKIQRTERGDSAVYLCASSKQGSTEAFFGQGTRLTVV.

The rearrangement links TRBV6-5 to TRBJ1-1, with TRBD1 identical over 7 bases. The germline gives CDR1 MNHEY, CDR2 SVGAGI. There are 15 residues in the CDR3. Trimming took 0 bases from V and 4 from J; bases not matched to a gene: 5. CDR3 in amino acids: CASSYSPTGSTEAFF. The DNA of the CDR3 is TGTGCCAGCAGTTACTCACCGACAGGGAGCACTGAAGCTTTCTTT.

The chain links TRBV30 to TRBJ2-7; weak D call: TRBD2 (5 bases). Per germline, CDR1 GTSNPN and CDR2 SVGIG (reference sequence). Deletions cut 2 bases from V and 0 bases from J, with 11 bases between. The CDR3 extends over 14 amino acids. CDR3 loop: CAWSLERNSYEQYF. CDR3 in DNA: TGTGCCTGGAGTCTCGAGCGGAACTCCTACGAGCAGTACTTC.

This rearrangement joins TRBV28 to TRBJ1-5; D not resolved. The length of the CDR3 is 15 residues. V lost 8 bases, J lost 1 base, and 15 bases lay in between. Looked up from germline, CDR1 is MDHEN and CDR2 is SYDVKM. CDR3 sequence reads: CASWEGRASNQPQHF. The CDR3 region has the DNA TGTGCCAGCTGGGAAGGGAGGGCCAGCAATCAGCCCCAGCATTTT.

The V gene is TRBV28, the J gene TRBJ2-1; TRBD2 aligns across 14 bases. Unmatched junction bases numbered 8, after V lost 6 bases and J lost 7 bases. The germline V gene has CDR1 MDHEN and CDR2 SYDVKM. This CDR3 has 16 amino acids. Here the CDR3 reads CASSTRLAGGLNEQFF. DNA of the CDR3: TGTGCCAGCAGCACCCGACTAGCGGGAGGGCTAAATGAGCAGTTCTTC.